This is a list of T cell receptor beta chains from one sample in a study of monozygotic twins with inflammatory bowel disease. TCRdb reprocessed the 5' RACE reads and reports one entry per CDR3 protein, with no DNA. This sample's table reports some 150,000 distinct CDR3 sequences. The sample consisted of blood. The source of these receptors is a human donor with ulcerative colitis or Crohn's disease, or a healthy co-twin of an affected twin (not recorded which). Both conserved end residues are part of each CDR3.

>TRBV27|TRBJ2-1
CASSPSGGRTYNEQFF
>TRBV9|TRBJ1-3
CASSVTGEGNTIYF
>TRBV29-1|TRBJ2-5
CSVSLLAGGPTETQYF
>TRBV30|TRBJ2-1
CAWMKEWEQFF
>TRBV9|TRBJ1-6
CASSPRWKNDNSPLHF
>TRBV5-1|TRBJ1-1
CASGSGGGEVTEAFF
>TRBV9|TRBJ2-7
CASSVGVALTNEQYF
>TRBV5-1|TRBJ2-1
CASSPGHIRGVYNEQFF
>TRBV19|TRBJ1-5
CASTTGTGGRSNQPQHF
>TRBV10-3|TRBJ2-3
CAIRESGVLVDTQYF
>TRBV10-3|TRBJ1-2
CAISVIRESDYGYTF
>TRBV20-1|TRBJ2-3
CSARPSGISDTQYF
>TRBV6-1|TRBJ1-1
CASSEPGWGPRTDAFF
>TRBV5-1|TRBJ2-7
CASSLVQGAGYEQYF
>TRBV5-6|TRBJ1-5
CASSLQGYNQPQHF
>TRBV5-5|TRBJ1-2
CASSLDGQGLLDGYTF
>TRBV5-5|TRBJ1-1
CASSGHGMNTEAFF
>TRBV6-5|TRBJ2-5
CASSYRETQYF
>TRBV7-2|TRBJ1-4
CASRLRQGGNEKLFF
>TRBV12-3/TRBV12-4|TRBJ2-1
CASSSSGTPSTVNEQFF
>TRBV5-1|TRBJ2-7
CASGSSGPSYEQYF
>TRBV27|TRBJ2-2
CASSLSPNTGELFF
>TRBV12-3/TRBV12-4|TRBJ1-5
CASSLDRPQHF
>TRBV12-3/TRBV12-4|TRBJ2-5
CASSLFPGHQETQYF
>TRBV7-9|TRBJ2-7
CASSLALGSRYEQYF
>TRBV4-2|TRBJ2-7
CASSQEGPTGYEQYF
>TRBV10-3|TRBJ1-5
CAIGGGEDQPQHF
>TRBV24-1|TRBJ1-2
CATSDLPGGSYGYTF
>TRBV28|TRBJ1-2
CASRDSGFTGYGYTF
>TRBV27|TRBJ1-1
CASSLLTPRANTEAFF
>TRBV20-1|TRBJ2-7
CSAPRAPEQYF
>TRBV7-3|TRBJ2-1
CASSRTGQAYNEQFF
>TRBV5-1|TRBJ2-1
CASSLTSGFYNEQFF
>TRBV7-9|TRBJ1-6
CASSSQTGWYSPLHF
>TRBV28|TRBJ2-7
CASSLELAGREQYF
>TRBV28|TRBJ1-2
CASRLQGAEDGYTF
>TRBV5-1|TRBJ2-1
CASAPPGLLYEQFF
>TRBV9|TRBJ2-7
CASSPQGGGVAEQYF
>TRBV29-1|TRBJ1-3
CSVEAPPGTLSGNTIYF
>TRBV7-9|TRBJ1-5
CASSPGGDQPQHF
>TRBV6-1|TRBJ2-3
CASRRLPGESDTQYF
>TRBV29-1|TRBJ2-4
CSVSTPVAKNIQYF
>TRBV4-1|TRBJ2-1
CASSQDPPSSYNEQFF
>TRBV7-3|TRBJ2-3
CASSTTGASTDTQYF
>TRBV6-1|TRBJ2-5
CASRPGGGNRYQETQYF
>TRBV4-1|TRBJ2-5
CASSRLAGSQETQYF